The clone carrying this T cell receptor beta chain was recorded many times. The data are from a study of regulatory T cells in long-lasting Graves disease. Time point reported: newly diagnosed GD, antithyroid drugs for less than 3 months. With RNA extracted from PBMCs as input, the TCR library was made. From an endocrinology department in Xi'an, China, came the patients. A roughly 8.3-milliliter sample of peripheral blood was drawn into EDTA tubes. V lost 5 bases, J lost 8 bases, and 9 bases lay in between. The CDR3 is 11 amino acids. Germline CDR1 and CDR2: SEHNR and FQNEAQ (reference sequence). Construction of TCR beta libraries relied on iRepertoire HTBI primers and on Arm-PCR targeting CDR3 regions. Each CDR3 protein gets one entry after TCRdb re-called the multiplex PCR reads with MiXCR. The repertoire consists of approximately 250,000 distinct CDR3 sequences, with around 20% occurring once and the leading ten covering less than 25%.

This chain uses TRBV7-9 with TRBJ1-2; D gene uncertain. Specimen: peripheral blood mononuclear cells (PBMCs), collected at new diagnosis, from a patient treated with antithyroid drugs. This receptor was obtained from a female donor with Graves disease. CDR3 in amino acids: CASSHEGGYTF. The CDR3 region has the DNA TGTGCCAGCAGCCATGAAGGGGGCTACACCTTC.